This T cell receptor (beta chain) originates from a study of T cells in Graves' hyperthyroidism and ophthalmopathy. RNA transcripts served as the template for amplifying TCR beta CDR3 regions. The HTBI primer set was used in a first-round RT-PCR of the TCR CDR3. TCRdb independently ran MiXCR on the multiplex PCR reads; one entry per CDR3 protein. The repertoire holds around 400,000 distinct CDR3 sequences, with 20% to 25% as singletons. The germline gives CDR1 MNHEY, CDR2 SMNVEV (reference sequence). This CDR3 has 15 amino acids. Trimming took off 2 bases at V and 3 bases at J, with 11 bases between the two ends.

The specimen was blood. The V and J genes are TRBV27 and TRBJ1-5, with D perhaps TRBD1 (6 bases). The receptor comes from a man aged 45 to 65 with Graves' hyperthyroidism. CDR3 loop: CASSLLQGYNQPQHF. The CDR3 nucleotides read TGTGCCAGCAGTTTACTCCAGGGGTACAATCAGCCCCAGCATTTT.